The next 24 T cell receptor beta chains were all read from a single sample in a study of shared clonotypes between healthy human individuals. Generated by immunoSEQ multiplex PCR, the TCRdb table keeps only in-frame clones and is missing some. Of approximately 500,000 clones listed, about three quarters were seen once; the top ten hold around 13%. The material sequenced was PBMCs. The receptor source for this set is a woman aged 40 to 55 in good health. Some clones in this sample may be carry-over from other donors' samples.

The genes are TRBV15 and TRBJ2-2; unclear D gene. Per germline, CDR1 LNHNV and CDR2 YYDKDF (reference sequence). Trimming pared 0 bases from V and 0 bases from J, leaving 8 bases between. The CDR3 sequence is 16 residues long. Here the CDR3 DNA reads TGTGCCACCAGCAGAGATCGTGAGGCGAACACCGGGGAGCTGTTTTTT. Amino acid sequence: CATSRDREANTGELFF.

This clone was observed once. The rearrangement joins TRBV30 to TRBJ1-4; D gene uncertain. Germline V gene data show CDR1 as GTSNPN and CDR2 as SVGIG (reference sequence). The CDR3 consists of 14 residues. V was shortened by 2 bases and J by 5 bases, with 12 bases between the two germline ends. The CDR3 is CAWSSTPANEKLFF. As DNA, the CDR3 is TGTGCCTGGAGTTCCACCCCGGCCAATGAAAAACTGTTTTTT.

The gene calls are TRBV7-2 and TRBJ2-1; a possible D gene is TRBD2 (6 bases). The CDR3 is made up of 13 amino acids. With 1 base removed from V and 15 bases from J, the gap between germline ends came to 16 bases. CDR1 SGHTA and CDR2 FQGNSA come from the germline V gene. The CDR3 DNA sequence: TGTGCCAGCAGCTTAGAGTGGGCGGGAAGACCGTTCTTC. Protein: CASSLEWAGRPFF.

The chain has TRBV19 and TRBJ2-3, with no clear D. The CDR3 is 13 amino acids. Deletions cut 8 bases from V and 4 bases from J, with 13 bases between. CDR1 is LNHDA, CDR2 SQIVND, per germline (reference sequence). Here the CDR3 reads CASSSGGSDTQYF. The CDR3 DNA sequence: TGTGCCAGTTCCTCGGGTGGTTCAGATACGCAGTATTTT.

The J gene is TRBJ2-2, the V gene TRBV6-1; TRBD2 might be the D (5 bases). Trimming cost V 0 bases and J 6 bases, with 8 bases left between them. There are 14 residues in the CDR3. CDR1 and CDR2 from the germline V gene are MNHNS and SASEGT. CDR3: CASSEAGRSGELFF. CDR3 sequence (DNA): TGTGCCAGCAGTGAAGCAGGGAGATCCGGGGAGCTGTTTTTT.

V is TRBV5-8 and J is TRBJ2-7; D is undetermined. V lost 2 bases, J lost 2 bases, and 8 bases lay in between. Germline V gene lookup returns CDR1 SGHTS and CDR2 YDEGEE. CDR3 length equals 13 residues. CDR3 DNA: TGTGCCAGCAGCTTCAGTGCCGCCTACGAGCAGTACTTC. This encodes CASSFSAAYEQYF.

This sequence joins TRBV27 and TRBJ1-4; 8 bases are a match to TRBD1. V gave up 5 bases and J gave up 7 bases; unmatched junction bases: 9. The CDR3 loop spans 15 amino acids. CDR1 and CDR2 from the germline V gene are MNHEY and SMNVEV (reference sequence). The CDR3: CASSGRQGFGEKLFF. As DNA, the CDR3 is TGTGCCAGCAGTGGCAGACAGGGGTTCGGTGAAAAACTGTTTTTT.

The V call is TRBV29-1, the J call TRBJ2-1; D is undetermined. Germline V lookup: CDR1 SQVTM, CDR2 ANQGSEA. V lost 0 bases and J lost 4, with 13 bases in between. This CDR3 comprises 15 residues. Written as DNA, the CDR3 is TGCAGCGTTGAAGATAGGGCAGGTGGGTACAATGAGCAGTTCTTC. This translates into CSVEDRAGGYNEQFF.

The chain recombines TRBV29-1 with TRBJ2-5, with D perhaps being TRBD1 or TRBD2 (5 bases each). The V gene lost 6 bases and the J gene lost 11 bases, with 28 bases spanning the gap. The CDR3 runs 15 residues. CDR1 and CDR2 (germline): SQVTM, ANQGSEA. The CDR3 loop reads CSVASGFLGLREQYF. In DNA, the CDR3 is TGCAGCGTAGCCTCAGGGTTTCTCGGGCTTAGGGAGCAGTACTTC.

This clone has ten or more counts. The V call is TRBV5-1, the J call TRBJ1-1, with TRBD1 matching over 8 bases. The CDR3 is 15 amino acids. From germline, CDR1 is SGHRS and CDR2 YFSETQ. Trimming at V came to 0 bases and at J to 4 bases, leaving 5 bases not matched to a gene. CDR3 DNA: TGCGCCAGCAGCTTGGCCGGCGACAGGGGCACTGAAGCTTTCTTT. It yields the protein CASSLAGDRGTEAFF.

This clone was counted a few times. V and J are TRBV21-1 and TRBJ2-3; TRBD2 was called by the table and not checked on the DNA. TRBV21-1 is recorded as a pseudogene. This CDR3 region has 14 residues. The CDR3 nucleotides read TGTGCCAGCACCCCGAGGGAGGGCCCAGATACGCAGTATTTT. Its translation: CASTPREGPDTQYF.

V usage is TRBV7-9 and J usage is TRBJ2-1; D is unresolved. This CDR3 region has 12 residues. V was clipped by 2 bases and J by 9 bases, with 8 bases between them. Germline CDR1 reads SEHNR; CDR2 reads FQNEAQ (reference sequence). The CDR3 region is CASSLLGPEQFF. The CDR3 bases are TGTGCCAGCAGCTTATTGGGCCCTGAGCAGTTCTTC. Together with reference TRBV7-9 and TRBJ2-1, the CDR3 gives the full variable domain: DTGVSQNPRHKITKRGQNVTFRCDPISEHNRLYWYRQTLGQGPEFLTYFQNEAQLEKSRLLSDRFSAERPKGSFSTLEIQRTEQGDSAMYLCASSLLGPEQFFGPGTRLTVL.

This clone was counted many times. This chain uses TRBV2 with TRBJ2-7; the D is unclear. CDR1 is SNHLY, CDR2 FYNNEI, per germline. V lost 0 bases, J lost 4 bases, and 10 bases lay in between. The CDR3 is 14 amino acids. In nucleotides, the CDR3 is TGTGCCAGCAGTGAAGCAGTGGAGCAATACGAGCAGTACTTC. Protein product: CASSEAVEQYEQYF.

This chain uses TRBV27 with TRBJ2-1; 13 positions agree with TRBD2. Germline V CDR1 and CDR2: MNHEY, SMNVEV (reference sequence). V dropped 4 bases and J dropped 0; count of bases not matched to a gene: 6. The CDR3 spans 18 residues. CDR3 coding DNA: TGTGCCAGCAGTTCCGGGACTAGCGGGATCTTCTCCTACAATGAGCAGTTCTTC. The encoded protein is CASSSGTSGIFSYNEQFF.

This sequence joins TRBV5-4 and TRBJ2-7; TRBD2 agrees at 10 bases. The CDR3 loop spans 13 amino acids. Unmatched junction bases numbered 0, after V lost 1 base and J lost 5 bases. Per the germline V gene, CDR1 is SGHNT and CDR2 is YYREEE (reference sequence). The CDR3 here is CASSLLAGDEQYF. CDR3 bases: TGTGCCAGCAGCTTGCTAGCGGGAGACGAGCAGTACTTC.

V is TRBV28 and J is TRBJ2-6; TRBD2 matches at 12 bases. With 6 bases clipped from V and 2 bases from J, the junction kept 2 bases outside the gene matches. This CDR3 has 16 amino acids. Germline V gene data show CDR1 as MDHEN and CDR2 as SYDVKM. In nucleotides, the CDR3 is TGTGCCAGCAGGCTAGCGGGAGGGACTGGGGCCAACGTCCTGACTTTC. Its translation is CASRLAGGTGANVLTF.

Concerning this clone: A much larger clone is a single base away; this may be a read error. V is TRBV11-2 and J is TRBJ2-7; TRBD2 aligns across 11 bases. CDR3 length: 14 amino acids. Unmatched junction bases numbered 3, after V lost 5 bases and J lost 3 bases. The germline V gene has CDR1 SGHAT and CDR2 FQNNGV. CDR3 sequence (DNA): TGTGCCAGCAGCCCCGGGACTAGCGGCTACGAGCAGTACTTC. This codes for CASSPGTSGYEQYF.

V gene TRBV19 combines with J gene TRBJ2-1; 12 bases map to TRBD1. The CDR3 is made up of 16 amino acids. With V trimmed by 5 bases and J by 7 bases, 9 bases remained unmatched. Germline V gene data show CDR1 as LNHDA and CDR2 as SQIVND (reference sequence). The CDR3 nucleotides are TGTGCCAGTAGTCTCACGGGACAGGGGGCTTGGAATGAGCAGTTCTTC. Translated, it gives CASSLTGQGAWNEQFF.

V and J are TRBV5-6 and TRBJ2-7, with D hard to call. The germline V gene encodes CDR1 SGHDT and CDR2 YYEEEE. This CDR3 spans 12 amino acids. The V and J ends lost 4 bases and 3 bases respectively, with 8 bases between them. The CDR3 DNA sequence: TGTGCCAGCAGCCGCGGAGACTACGAGCAGTACTTC. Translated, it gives CASSRGDYEQYF.

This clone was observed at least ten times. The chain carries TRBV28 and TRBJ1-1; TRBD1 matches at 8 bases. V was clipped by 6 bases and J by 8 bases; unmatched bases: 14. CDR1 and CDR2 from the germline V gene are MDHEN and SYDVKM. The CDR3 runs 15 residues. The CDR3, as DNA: TGTGCCAGCAGCCCCTTTGCAGGGGGCATAGGGGAAGCTTTCTTT. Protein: CASSPFAGGIGEAFF. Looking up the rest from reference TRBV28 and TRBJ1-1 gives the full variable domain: DVKVTQSSRYLVKRTGEKVFLECVQDMDHENMFWYRQDPGLGLRLIYFSYDVKMKEKGDIPEGYSVSREKKERFSLILESASTNQTSMYLCASSPFAGGIGEAFFGQGTRLTVV.

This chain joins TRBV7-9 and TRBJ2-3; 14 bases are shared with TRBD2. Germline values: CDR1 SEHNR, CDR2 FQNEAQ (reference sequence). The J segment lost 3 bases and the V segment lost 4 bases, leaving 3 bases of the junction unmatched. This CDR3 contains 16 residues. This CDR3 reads CASSSGLAGGTDTQYF. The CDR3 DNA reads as TGTGCCAGCAGCTCAGGACTAGCGGGAGGTACAGATACGCAGTATTTT.

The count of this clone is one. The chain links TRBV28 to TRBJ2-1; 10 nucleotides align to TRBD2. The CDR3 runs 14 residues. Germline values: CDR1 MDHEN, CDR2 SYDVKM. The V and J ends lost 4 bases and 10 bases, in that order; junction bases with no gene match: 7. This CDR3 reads CASSSGTSDREQFF. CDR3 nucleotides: TGTGCCAGCAGTTCCGGGACTAGCGACAGGGAGCAGTTCTTC.

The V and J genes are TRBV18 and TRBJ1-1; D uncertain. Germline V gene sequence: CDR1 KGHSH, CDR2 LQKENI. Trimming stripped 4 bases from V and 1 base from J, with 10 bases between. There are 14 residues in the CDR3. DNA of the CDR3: TGTGCCAGCTCACGCGAACTAGCGAACACTGAAGCTTTCTTT. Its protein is CASSRELANTEAFF. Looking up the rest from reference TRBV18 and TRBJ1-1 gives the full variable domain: NAGVMQNPRHLVRRRGQEARLRCSPMKGHSHVYWYRQLPEEGLKFMVYLQKENIIDESGMPKERFSAEFPKEGPSILRIQQVVRGDSAAYFCASSRELANTEAFFGQGTRLTVV.

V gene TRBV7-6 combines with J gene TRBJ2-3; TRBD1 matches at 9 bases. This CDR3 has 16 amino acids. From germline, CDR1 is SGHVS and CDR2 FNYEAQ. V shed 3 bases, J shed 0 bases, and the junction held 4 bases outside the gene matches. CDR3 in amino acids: CASSFHRGQSTDTQYF. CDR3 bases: TGTGCCAGCAGCTTCCACAGGGGGCAGAGCACAGATACGCAGTATTTT. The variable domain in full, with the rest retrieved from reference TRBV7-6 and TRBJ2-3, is GAGVSQSPRYKVTKRGQDVALRCDPISGHVSLYWYRQALGQGPEFLTYFNYEAQQDKSGLPNDRFSAERPEGSISTLTIQRTEQRDSAMYRCASSFHRGQSTDTQYFGPGTRLTVL.